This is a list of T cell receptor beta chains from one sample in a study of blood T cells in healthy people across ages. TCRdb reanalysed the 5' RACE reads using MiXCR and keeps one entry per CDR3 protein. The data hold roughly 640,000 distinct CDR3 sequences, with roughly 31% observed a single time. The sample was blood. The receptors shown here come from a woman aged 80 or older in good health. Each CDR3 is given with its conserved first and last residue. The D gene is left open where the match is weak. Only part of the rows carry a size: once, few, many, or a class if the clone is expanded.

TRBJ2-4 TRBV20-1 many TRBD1 TGCAGTGCTAGGACAGGGGAGGACATTCAGTACTTC CSARTGEDIQYF
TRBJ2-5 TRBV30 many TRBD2 TGTGCCTGGAAACCCAAACTAGCGGGGGGACAAGAGACCCAGTACTTC CAWKPKLAGGQETQYF
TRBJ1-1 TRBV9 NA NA TGTGCCAGCTCCCCGATGAGTCAGGGTTCGGGCACTGAAGCTTTCTTT CASSPMSQGSGTEAFF
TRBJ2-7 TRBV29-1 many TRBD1 TGCAGCGCCCGGACAGGGCCTACCTACGAGCAGTACTTC CSARTGPTYEQYF
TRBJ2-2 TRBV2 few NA TGTGCCAGCAGGCTGACTAGGGATACCGGGGAGCTGTTTTTT CASRLTRDTGELFF
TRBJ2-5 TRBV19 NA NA TGTGTCACACGGGACATTCTCACAGGGGAGACCCAGTACTTC CVTRDILTGETQYF
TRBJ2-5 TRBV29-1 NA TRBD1 TGCAGCGTTGCAAGCGCAGGGGGTTATGGCGGGACCCAGTACTTC CSVASAGGYGGTQYF
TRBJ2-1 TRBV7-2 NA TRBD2 TGTGCCAGCAGCCTAGTCCGAGCGGGGGGTGGAGAGACCCAGTTCTTC CASSLVRAGGGETQFF
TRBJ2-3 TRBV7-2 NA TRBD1 TGTGCCAGCAGCTTCGACAGGGCGAGCACAGATACGCAGTATTTT CASSFDRASTDTQYF
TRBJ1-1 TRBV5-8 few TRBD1 TGTGCCAGCAGCTTTCTAGGACAGGGGATCATGCGCACTGAAGCTTTCTTT CASSFLGQGIMRTEAFF
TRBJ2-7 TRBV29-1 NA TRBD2 TGCGGCGTTCGGCGACACCGGCGGGGGGAGACCCTGTACTTC CGVRRHRRGETLYF
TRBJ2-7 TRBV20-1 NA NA TGCAGTGCCCACCTTCTCCCCGAGCAGTACTTC CSAHLLPEQYF
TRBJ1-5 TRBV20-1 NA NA TGCGGTGCTTGGGCAGGGTATAGCAATCAGCCCCAGCATTTT CGAWAGYSNQPQHF
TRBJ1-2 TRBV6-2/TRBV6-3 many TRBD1 TGTGCCAGCAGTTACTGGGGACAGGGGGACGATGGCTACACCTTC CASSYWGQGDDGYTF
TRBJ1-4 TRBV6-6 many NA TGTGCCAGCAGCCCTGGCCCAGAAAAACTGTTTTTT CASSPGPEKLFF
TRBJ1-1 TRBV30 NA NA TGTGCCTGGAGGAGGAGCACTGAAGCTTTCTTT CAWRRSTEAFF
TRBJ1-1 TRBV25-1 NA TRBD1 TGTGCCAGCAGTTACATGGGACAGGGGACGAACACTGAAGCTTTCTTT CASSYMGQGTNTEAFF
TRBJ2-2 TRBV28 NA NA TGTGCCAGCACCGCCGGCAGGGTCGCCACCGGGGAGCTGTTTTTT CASTAGRVATGELFF
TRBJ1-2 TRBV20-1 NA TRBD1 TGCAGTGCCCTCCGGGACAGCTATGGCTACACCTTC CSALRDSYGYTF
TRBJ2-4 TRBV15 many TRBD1 TGTGCCACCAGCAGTCCTATAATTAACAGGGGAATAGCCAAAAACATTCAGTACTTC CATSSPIINRGIAKNIQYF
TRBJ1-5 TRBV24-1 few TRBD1 TGTGCCACCAGTGATAAGGGGGCTAGCAATCAGCCCCAGCATTTT CATSDKGASNQPQHF
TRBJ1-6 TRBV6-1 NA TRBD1 TGTGCCAGCGACAGGGGTAATTCACCCCTCCACTTT CASDRGNSPLHF
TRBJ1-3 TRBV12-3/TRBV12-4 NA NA TGTGCCAGCAGTTTCCGCAAAAACACCATATATTTT CASSFRKNTIYF
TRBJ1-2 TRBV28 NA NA TGTGCCAGCAGTGCGTACTATGGCTACACCTTC CASSAYYGYTF
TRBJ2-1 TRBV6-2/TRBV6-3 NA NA TGTGCCAGCAGTTTCATCTCTAGAGGGGGGAGGGACGATGAGCAGTTCTTC CASSFISRGGRDDEQFF
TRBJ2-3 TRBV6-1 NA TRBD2 TGTGCCAGCAAAACCGGGACTAGCGGGGGGTTTACAGATACGCAGTATTTT CASKTGTSGGFTDTQYF
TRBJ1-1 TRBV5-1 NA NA TGCGCCAGCAGCACGGACAGTATCCTAGATAAGGCTGAAGCTTTCTTT CASSTDSILDKAEAFF
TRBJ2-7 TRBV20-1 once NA TGCAGTGCTAGTATCCAGGACGAGCAGTACTTC CSASIQDEQYF
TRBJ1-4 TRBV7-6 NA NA TGTGCCAGCAGCTTATTTTCGGGATTGGGGCCGGCAACTAATGAAAAACTGTTTTTT CASSLFSGLGPATNEKLFF
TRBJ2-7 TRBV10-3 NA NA TGTGCCATCAGTGAAGTAGGTAGGGATCCGCTCGGGCAGTACTTC CAISEVGRDPLGQYF
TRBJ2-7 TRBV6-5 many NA TGTGCCAGCAGTAACAGGGTCAACGAGCAGTACTTC CASSNRVNEQYF
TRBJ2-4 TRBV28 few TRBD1 TGTGCCAGCAGTCAACAGGGGGGACAAAACATTCAGTACTTC CASSQQGGQNIQYF